These T cell receptor beta chains were read from a single sample in a study of OX40 agonist ivuxolimab in advanced cancers. Measured with immunoSEQ multiplex PCR; TCRdb has only the in-frame clones, and not every one. The profile shows some 100,000 clones, around 84% of them singletons. The material was CD4+ or CD8+ T cells sorted from blood, obtained in a trial of the OX40 agonist ivuxolimab. All receptors derive from an adult with an advanced solid tumor such as melanoma, head and neck, liver or kidney cancer. CDR3s include the opening cysteine and the closing phenylalanine or tryptophan. A D gene is named only where the DNA matches it firmly. Some rows mark clone size as missing; the rest say once, few, many or name a class of expanded clone.

TRBJ2-3 | - | 12 | - | TRBV30 | CAWSSQTDTQYF | TGTGCCTGGAGTTCCCAAACAGATACGCAGTATTTT
TRBJ1-4 | - | 14 | - | TRBV15 | CATSRSNSDEKLFF | TGTGCCACCAGCAGATCCAATTCAGATGAAAAACTGTTTTTT
TRBJ2-7 | - | 15 | - | TRBV4-3 | CASSQDRLASYEQYF | TGCGCCAGCAGCCAAGACAGGCTGGCATCCTACGAGCAGTACTTC
TRBJ1-5 | few | 17 | - | TRBV19 | CASSPPQPFASNQPQHF | TGTGCCAGTAGCCCCCCACAGCCGTTCGCTAGCAATCAGCCCCAGCATTTT
TRBJ2-3 | once | 14 | - | TRBV2 | CASRPQASTDTQYF | TGTGCCAGCAGGCCACAGGCGAGCACAGATACGCAGTATTTT
TRBJ1-5 | - | 14 | - | TRBV5-6 | CASSLQVSNQPQHF | TGTGCCAGCAGCTTGCAAGTAAGCAATCAGCCCCAGCATTTT
TRBJ1-1 | - | 13 | - | TRBV2 | CASRDPMNTEAFF | TGTGCCAGCCGGGACCCCATGAACACTGAAGCTTTCTTT
TRBJ1-3 | - | 16 | TRBD1 | TRBV10-3 | CAISGARGSSGNTIYF | TGTGCCATCAGTGGGGCCAGGGGGTCTTCTGGAAACACCATATATTTT
TRBJ2-5 | - | 14 | - | TRBV29-1 | CSGRGANPQETQYF | TGCAGCGGCCGCGGGGCGAACCCTCAAGAGACCCAGTACTTC
TRBJ2-2 | few | 16 | - | TRBV19 | CASIPPSGTLTGELFF | TGTGCCAGTATTCCTCCGTCCGGGACGCTGACCGGGGAGCTGTTTTTT
TRBJ1-4 | - | 14 | - | TRBV5-1 | CASKPNPGHEKLFF | TGCGCCAGCAAACCAAACCCGGGCCATGAAAAACTGTTTTTT
TRBJ2-5 | - | 15 | TRBD1 | TRBV23-1 | CASSHPGQGAKTQYF | TGCGCCAGCAGTCATCCGGGACAGGGGGCGAAGACCCAGTACTTC
TRBJ2-1 | - | 16 | TRBD1 | TRBV19 | CASSILPGQLHNEQFF | TGTGCCAGTAGTATCTTACCGGGACAGCTCCACAATGAGCAGTTCTTC
TRBJ1-1 | - | 11 | - | TRBV2 | CASRIKVEAFF | TGTGCCAGCAGGATAAAGGTTGAAGCTTTCTTT
TRBJ1-2 | - | 14 | - | TRBV5-1 | CASSPGRQPGGYTF | TGCGCCAGCAGCCCAGGGAGACAGCCGGGAGGCTACACCTTC
TRBJ1-1 | - | 12 | - | TRBV5-6 | CASSSWTKEAFF | TGTGCCAGCAGCTCTTGGACAAAGGAGGCTTTCTTT
TRBJ1-2 | - | 13 | - | TRBV28 | CASGAGKRYGYTF | TGTGCCAGCGGGGCAGGGAAACGCTATGGCTACACCTTC
TRBJ2-5 | - | 13 | - | TRBV2 | CASSDVRKQTQYF | TGTGCCAGCAGTGATGTACGGAAGCAGACCCAGTACTTC
TRBJ1-5 | once | 11 | - | TRBV30 | CAWSVGQPQHF | TGTGCCTGGAGTGTGGGTCAGCCCCAGCATTTT
TRBJ2-7 | - | 14 | TRBD2 | TRBV5-1 | CASSLDGRVYEQYF | TGCGCCAGCAGCTTGGATGGGAGGGTCTACGAGCAGTACTTC
TRBJ1-1 | - | 13 | TRBD1 | TRBV30 | CAWSVEGAIGAFF | TGTGCCTGGAGTGTAGAGGGGGCTATTGGGGCTTTCTTT
TRBJ1-3 | few | 13 | - | TRBV10-2 | CASSESFGNTIYF | TGCGCCAGCAGTGAGTCGTTCGGAAACACCATATATTTT
TRBJ2-1 | - | 14 | TRBD2 | TRBV28 | CASSRYGGGSEQFF | TGTGCCAGCAGCCGATACGGGGGGGGATCTGAGCAGTTCTTC
TRBJ1-4 | - | 15 | - | TRBV7-2 | CASSLEGGLGEKLFF | TGTGCCAGCAGCTTAGAGGGGGGATTAGGTGAAAAACTGTTTTTT